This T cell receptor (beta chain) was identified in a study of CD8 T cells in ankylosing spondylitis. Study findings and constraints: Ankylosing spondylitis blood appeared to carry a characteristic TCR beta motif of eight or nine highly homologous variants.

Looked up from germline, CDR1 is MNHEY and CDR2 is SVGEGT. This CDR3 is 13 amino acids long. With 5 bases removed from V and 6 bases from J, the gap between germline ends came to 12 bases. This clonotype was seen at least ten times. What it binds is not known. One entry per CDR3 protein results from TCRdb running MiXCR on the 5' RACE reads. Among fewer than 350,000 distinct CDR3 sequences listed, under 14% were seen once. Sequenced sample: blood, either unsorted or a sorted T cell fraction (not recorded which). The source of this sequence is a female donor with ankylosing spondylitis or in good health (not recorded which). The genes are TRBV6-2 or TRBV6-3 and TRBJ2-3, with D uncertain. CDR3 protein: CASSNDGWDTQYF. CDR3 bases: TGTGCCAGCAGTAACGACGGCTGGGATACGCAGTATTTT.